Listed here are 18 T cell receptor beta chains from one sample, sequenced in a study of CD8+CD57+ T cells in acquired aplastic anemia. Profiles of TCR beta VDJ and CDR3 were generated from a genomic DNA template. TCRdb re-called the reads through MiXCR, storing one row per CDR3 protein. The sample consists of 150,000 to 200,000 distinct CDR3 sequences, roughly 45% of them appearing once. The material sequenced was sorted CD4+, CD8+, or CD8+CD57+ T cells (not recorded which) from PBMCs. These receptor sequences come from a human donor in good health.

This clonotype was seen once. The chain combines TRBV24-1 with TRBJ2-5, with 8 bases lining up with TRBD1. With V trimmed by 2 bases and J by 5 bases, 12 bases remained unmatched. The CDR3 spans 17 residues. The germline CDR1 and CDR2 sequences are KGHDR and SFDVKD. CDR3 residues: CATSDYLSDRDGETQYF. The CDR3 nucleotides read TGTGCCACCAGTGATTACTTGTCGGACAGGGACGGGGAGACCCAGTACTTC.

This clonotype was seen many times. V gene TRBV5-1 combines with J gene TRBJ2-1; 7 bases are shared with TRBD2. Looked up from germline, CDR1 is SGHRS and CDR2 is YFSETQ. Losses at the gene ends were 0 bases for V and 6 bases for J; bases not matched to a gene: 6. The CDR3 runs 15 residues. The CDR3 spells CASSLELAVINEQFF. In nucleotides, the CDR3 is TGCGCCAGCAGCTTGGAGCTAGCGGTGATCAATGAGCAGTTCTTC.

To note about this clonotype: A read error may be the cause here, since a much bigger clone is one base away. The chain couples TRBV6-1 to TRBJ2-7; TRBD2 is a possible D gene (6 bases). Trimming shortened V by 6 bases and J by 5 bases, and 11 bases separated the two germline ends. The CDR3 contains 12 residues. Per the germline V gene, CDR1 is MNHNS and CDR2 is SASEGT. Here the CDR3 reads CASRPGGDEQYF. The CDR3 coding sequence is TGTGCCAGCAGACCCGGGGGAGACGAGCAGTACTTC.

This clonotype was detected ten times or more. This chain links TRBV24-1 with TRBJ1-6; no reliable D call. From germline, CDR1 is KGHDR and CDR2 SFDVKD. The CDR3 is 14 amino acids. The V end lost 5 bases, the J end lost 8 bases, and 12 bases lay between the germline ends. The CDR3 nucleotides are TGTGCCACCAGTGGCCCATTGGGAGATTCACCCCTCCACTTT. Translated: CATSGPLGDSPLHF.

This clonotype was observed at least ten times. An end of the junction differs from the germline gene, which may be a read error. This sequence joins TRBV7-7 and TRBJ2-5; the match to TRBD2 covers 10 bases. Germline lookup yields CDR1 SSHAT and CDR2 FNYEAQ (reference sequence). The CDR3 has 17 residues. The CDR3 sequence: CASSPKKAGGPPETQYF. The CDR3, as DNA: TGTGCTAGCAGCCCAAAAAAAGCGGGAGGGCCTCCAGAGACCCAGTACTTC. The full variable domain, completed using reference TRBV7-7 and TRBJ2-5, is GAGVSQSPRYKVTKRGQDVTLRCDPISSHATLYWYQQALGQGPEFLTYFNYEAQPDKSGLPSDRFSAERPEGSISTLTIQRTEQRDSAMYRCASSPKKAGGPPETQYFGPGTRLLVL.

Note on this clonotype: Given a much more abundant clone one base away, this may be a read error. The chain recombines TRBV20-1 with TRBJ2-2, with D tentatively TRBD1 or TRBD2 (5 bases each). Germline-derived CDR1 and CDR2 are DFQATT and SNEGSKA (reference sequence). There are 13 residues in the CDR3. Trimming stripped 5 bases from V and 6 bases from J, with 13 bases between. This CDR3 reads CSADDGGPGELFF. CDR3 nucleotides: TGCAGTGCTGACGATGGGGGTCCCGGGGAGCTGTTTTTT.

The genes are TRBV28 and TRBJ2-3, with D perhaps TRBD2 (6 bases). From germline, CDR1 is MDHEN and CDR2 SYDVKM. CDR3 length: 14 residues. Trimming removed 8 bases from V and 1 base from J, with 13 bases in between. CDR3 sequence: CASSTRAGTDTQYF. As DNA, the CDR3 is TGTGCCAGCTCGACTAGAGCGGGCACAGATACGCAGTATTTT.

The chain combines TRBV2 with TRBJ2-5; TRBD2 aligns across 9 bases. V shed 4 bases, J shed 5 bases, and the junction held 8 bases outside the gene matches. Per germline, CDR1 SNHLY and CDR2 FYNNEI. This CDR3 region has 15 residues. The CDR3 nucleotides read TGTGCCAGCAGTGCTCGGCGGGGGGGCTCGGAGACCCAGTACTTC. This gives the protein CASSARRGGSETQYF.

This clonotype has a count of ten or more. This sequence joins TRBV6-1 and TRBJ1-1; 7 nucleotides line up with TRBD1. J gave up 0 bases and V 6 bases, and 7 bases lay outside the gene matches. The germline CDR1 and CDR2 sequences are MNHNS and SASEGT. The CDR3 totals 15 residues. The CDR3 region is CASSPGQTMNTEAFF. CDR3 DNA: TGTGCCAGCAGCCCGGGACAGACCATGAACACTGAAGCTTTCTTT.

This clonotype was picked up many times. This chain connects TRBV7-6 to TRBJ1-1; D gene ambiguous. The V gene's germline CDR1 is SGHVS and CDR2 FNYEAQ. This CDR3 has 14 residues. Between the trimmed V and J ends, which lost 5 bases and 5 bases, there was a span of 15 bases. CDR3: CASSAPPIRTEAFF. CDR3 coding DNA: TGTGCCAGCAGCGCCCCCCCCATCCGGACTGAAGCTTTCTTT.

In its sample, this clonotype was seen many times. The rearrangement uses TRBV25-1 and TRBJ1-2; maybe TRBD1 (6 bases). The V and J ends lost 4 bases and 4 bases respectively, with 10 bases between them. The CDR3 is made up of 13 amino acids. Germline CDR1 reads MGHDK; CDR2 reads SYGVNS. The CDR3 spells CASSVQGTYGYTF. CDR3 in DNA: TGTGCCAGCAGTGTACAGGGAACCTATGGCTACACCTTC.

As concerns this clonotype: The germline gene is not matched at one end of the junction; a read error may be the cause. The J gene is TRBJ1-2, the V gene TRBV19; the D is unclear. The CDR3 is 13 residues long. CDR1 LNHDA and CDR2 SQIVND come from the germline V gene (reference sequence). This CDR3 is CASSIAPSYGNTF. CDR3 nucleotides: TGTGCCAGTAGTATAGCGCCTTCATATGGCAACACCTTC.

The sample holds one count of this clonotype. The chain employs TRBV2 and TRBJ1-4, with D possibly matching TRBD1 (6 bases). With 5 bases removed from V and 7 bases from J, the gap between germline ends came to 20 bases. The CDR3 is made up of 16 amino acids. Germline assignment: CDR1 SNHLY and CDR2 FYNNEI. The CDR3 region is CASSSRTGQAFEKLFF. Written as DNA, the CDR3 is TGTGCCAGCAGTAGCCGGACGGGACAAGCCTTTGAAAAACTGTTTTTT.

This chain joins TRBV20-1 and TRBJ1-3; no clear D gene. V lost 0 bases, J lost 2 bases, and 8 bases lay in between. Germline CDR1 DFQATT, CDR2 SNEGSKA (reference sequence). The CDR3 loop spans 14 amino acids. CDR3 DNA sequence: TGCAGTGCTAGAGAAGGGTCTGCTGGAAACACCATATATTTT. Encoded protein: CSAREGSAGNTIYF.

The rearrangement uses TRBV7-9 and TRBJ1-2; possibly TRBD1 for D (5 bases). With 2 bases removed from V and 6 bases from J, the gap between germline ends came to 10 bases. The V gene's germline CDR1 is SEHNR and CDR2 FQNEAQ (reference sequence). CDR3 length equals 13 residues. The CDR3 DNA reads as TGTGCCAGCAGCTTAATAGCGGGGCATGGCTACACCTTC. Protein sequence: CASSLIAGHGYTF.

This clonotype was found many times. V and J are TRBV20-1 and TRBJ2-3; tentative D call: TRBD2 (6 bases). V lost 6 bases and J 1 base, leaving 17 bases between the germline ends. Germline CDR1 reads DFQATT; CDR2 reads SNEGSKA (reference sequence). This CDR3 comprises 15 residues. In DNA form, the CDR3 reads TGCAGTGCAAGGACGGAGGGAAAGGGCACAGATACGCAGTATTTT. This gives the protein CSARTEGKGTDTQYF.

In this sample, this clonotype turned up a few times. The chain recombines TRBV5-1 with TRBJ1-3; maybe TRBD1 (5 bases). The length of the CDR3 is 15 residues. V lost 4 bases and J 2 bases, leaving 13 bases between the germline ends. CDR1 is SGHRS, CDR2 YFSETQ, per germline. Here the CDR3 reads CASSPDTRTGNTIYF. In DNA, the CDR3 is TGCGCCAGCAGCCCGGACACCCGGACTGGAAACACCATATATTTT.

The count of this clonotype is one. The junction departs from germline at one end; a sequencing error may be responsible. The chain joins TRBV6-5 to TRBJ1-6, with D unclear. The CDR3 consists of 16 residues. Germline V gene sequence: CDR1 MNHEY, CDR2 SVGAGI. CDR3 in DNA: TGTGCCGGCAGTTACAGTCTGGCGGCAGGAGATTCACCCCTCCACTTT. Translation: CAGSYSLAAGDSPLHF.